The clone carrying this T cell receptor (beta chain) was observed at least ten times. The data belong to a study of spatial heterogeneity in lung cancer. The V end lost 5 bases, the J end lost 3 bases, and 11 bases lay between the germline ends. CDR3 length: 14 amino acids. Described time point: blood at routine non-recurrence follow-up after resection. The authors sequenced whole RNA from tumor, nontumor lung or frozen PBMC without sorting. Each CDR3 protein is one row after TCRdb ran MiXCR on the 5' RACE reads. The sample includes roughly 120,000 distinct CDR3 sequences, about 12% of them seen just once.

The material was PBMCs, obtained at follow-up. This TCR was sampled from a male donor with early-stage non-small cell lung cancer. The rearrangement uses TRBV12-3 or TRBV12-4 and TRBJ1-5; TRBD1 is a possible D gene (5 bases). CDR3 sequence: CASSMRGHNQPQHF. In DNA form, the CDR3 reads TGTGCCAGCAGTATGAGGGGTCACAATCAGCCCCAGCATTTT.